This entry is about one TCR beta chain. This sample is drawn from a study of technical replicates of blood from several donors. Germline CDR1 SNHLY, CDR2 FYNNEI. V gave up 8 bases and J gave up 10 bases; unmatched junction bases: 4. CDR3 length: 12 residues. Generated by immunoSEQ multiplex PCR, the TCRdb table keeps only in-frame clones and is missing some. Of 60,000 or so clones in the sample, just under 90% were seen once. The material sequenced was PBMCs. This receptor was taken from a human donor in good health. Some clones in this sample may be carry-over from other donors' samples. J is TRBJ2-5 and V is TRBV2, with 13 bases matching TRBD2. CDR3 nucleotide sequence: TGTGCCAGCGAGGGACTAGCGGGAATCCAGTACTTC. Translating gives CASEGLAGIQYF.